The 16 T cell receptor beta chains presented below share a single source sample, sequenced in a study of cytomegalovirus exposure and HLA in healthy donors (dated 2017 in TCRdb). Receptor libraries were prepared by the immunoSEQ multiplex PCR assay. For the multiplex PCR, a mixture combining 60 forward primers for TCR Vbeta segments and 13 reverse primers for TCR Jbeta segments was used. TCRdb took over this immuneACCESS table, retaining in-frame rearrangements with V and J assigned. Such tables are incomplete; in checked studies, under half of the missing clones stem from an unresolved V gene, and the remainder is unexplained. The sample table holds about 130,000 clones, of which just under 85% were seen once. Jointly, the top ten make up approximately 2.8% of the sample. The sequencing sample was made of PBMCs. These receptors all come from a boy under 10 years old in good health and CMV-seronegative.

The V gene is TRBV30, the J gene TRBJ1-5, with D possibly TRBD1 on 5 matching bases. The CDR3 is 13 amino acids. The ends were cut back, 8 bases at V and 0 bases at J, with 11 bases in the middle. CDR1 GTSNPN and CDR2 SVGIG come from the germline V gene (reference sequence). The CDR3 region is CAAKTASNQPQHF. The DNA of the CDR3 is TGTGCCGCCAAGACAGCTAGCAATCAGCCCCAGCATTTT.

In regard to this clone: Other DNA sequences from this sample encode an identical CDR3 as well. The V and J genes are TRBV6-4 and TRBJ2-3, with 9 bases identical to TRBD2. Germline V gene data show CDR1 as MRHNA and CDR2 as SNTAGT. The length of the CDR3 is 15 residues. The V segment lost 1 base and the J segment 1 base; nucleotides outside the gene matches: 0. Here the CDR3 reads CASSDLAGGTDTQYF. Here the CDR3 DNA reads TGTGCCAGCAGTGACTTAGCGGGGGGCACAGATACGCAGTATTTT.

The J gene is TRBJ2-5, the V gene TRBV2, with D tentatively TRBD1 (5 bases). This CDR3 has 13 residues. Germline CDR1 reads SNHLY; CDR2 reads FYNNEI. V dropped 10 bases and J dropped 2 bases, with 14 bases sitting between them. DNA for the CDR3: TGTGCCACCCGGCCGACAGCTCAAGAGACCCAGTACTTC. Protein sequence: CATRPTAQETQYF.

This CDR3 is CASSRTSRRYEQYF. The CDR3 DNA is TGTGCCAGCAGCCGGACTAGCAGGAGGTACGAGCAGTACTTC. The chain recombines TRBV9 with TRBJ2-7, with 8 bases aligning to TRBD2. Germline CDR1 and CDR2: SGDLS and YYNGEE. V dropped 4 bases and J dropped 4; count of bases not matched to a gene: 7. The CDR3 covers 14 residues.

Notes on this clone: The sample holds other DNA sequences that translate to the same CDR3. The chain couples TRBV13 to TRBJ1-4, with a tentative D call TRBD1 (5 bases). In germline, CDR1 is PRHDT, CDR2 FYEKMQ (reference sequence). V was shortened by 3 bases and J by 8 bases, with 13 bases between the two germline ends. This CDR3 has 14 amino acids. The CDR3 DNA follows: TGTGCCAGCAGCTTTCGCGGGGCCGGGGAAAAACTGTTTTTT. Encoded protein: CASSFRGAGEKLFF.

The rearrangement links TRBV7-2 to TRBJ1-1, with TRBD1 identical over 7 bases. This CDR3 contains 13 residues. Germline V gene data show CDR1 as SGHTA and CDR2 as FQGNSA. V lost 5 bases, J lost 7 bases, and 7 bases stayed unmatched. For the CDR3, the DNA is TGTGCCAGCAGCCTACAGGGGTGGGATGAAGCTTTCTTT. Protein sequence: CASSLQGWDEAFF. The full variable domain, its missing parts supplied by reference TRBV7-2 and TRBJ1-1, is GAGVSQSPSNKVTEKGKDVELRCDPISGHTALYWYRQSLGQGLEFLIYFQGNSAPDKSGLPSDRFSAERTGGSVSTLTIQRTQQEDSAVYLCASSLQGWDEAFFGQGTRLTVV.

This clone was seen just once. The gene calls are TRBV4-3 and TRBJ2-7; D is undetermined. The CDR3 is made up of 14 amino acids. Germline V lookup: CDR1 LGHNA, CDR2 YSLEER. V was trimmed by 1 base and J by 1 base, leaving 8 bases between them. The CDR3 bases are TGCGCCAGCAGCCAAGTAGACGGGTCCTACGAGCAGTACTTC. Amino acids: CASSQVDGSYEQYF.

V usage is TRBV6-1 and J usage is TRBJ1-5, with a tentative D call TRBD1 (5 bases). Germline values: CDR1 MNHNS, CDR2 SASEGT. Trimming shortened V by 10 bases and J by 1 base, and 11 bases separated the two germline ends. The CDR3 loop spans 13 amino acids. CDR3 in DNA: TGTGCCATAAGTCGGGGGAGCAATCAGCCCCAGCATTTT. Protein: CAISRGSNQPQHF.

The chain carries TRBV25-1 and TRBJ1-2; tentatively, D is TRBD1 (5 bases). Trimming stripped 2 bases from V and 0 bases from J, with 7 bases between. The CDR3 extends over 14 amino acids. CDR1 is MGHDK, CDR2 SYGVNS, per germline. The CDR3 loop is CASSEPRANYGYTF. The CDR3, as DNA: TGTGCCAGCAGTGAACCCAGGGCTAACTATGGCTACACCTTC.

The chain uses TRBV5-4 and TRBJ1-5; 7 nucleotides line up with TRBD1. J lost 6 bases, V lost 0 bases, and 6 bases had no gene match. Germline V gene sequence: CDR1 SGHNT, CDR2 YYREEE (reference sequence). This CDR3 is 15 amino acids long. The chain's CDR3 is CASSLAGTGVQPQHF. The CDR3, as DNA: TGTGCCAGCAGCTTGGCCGGCACAGGGGTTCAGCCCCAGCATTTT.

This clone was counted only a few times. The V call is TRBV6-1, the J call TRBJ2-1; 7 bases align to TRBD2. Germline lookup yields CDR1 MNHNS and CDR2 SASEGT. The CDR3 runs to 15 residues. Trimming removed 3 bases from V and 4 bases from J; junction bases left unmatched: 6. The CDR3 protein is CASSDLGRGYNEQFF. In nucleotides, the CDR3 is TGTGCCAGCAGTGACCTTGGGCGGGGGTACAATGAGCAGTTCTTC.

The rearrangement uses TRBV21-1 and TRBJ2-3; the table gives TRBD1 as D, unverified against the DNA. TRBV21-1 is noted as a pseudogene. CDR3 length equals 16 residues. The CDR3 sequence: CASSPGTGNYTDTQYF. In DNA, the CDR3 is TGTGCCAGCAGCCCCGGGACAGGGAATTACACAGATACGCAGTATTTT.

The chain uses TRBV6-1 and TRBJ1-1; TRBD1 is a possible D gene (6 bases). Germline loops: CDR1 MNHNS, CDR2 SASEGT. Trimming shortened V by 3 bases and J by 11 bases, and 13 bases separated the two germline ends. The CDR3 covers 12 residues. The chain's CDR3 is CASSDGGAGAFF. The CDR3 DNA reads TGTGCCAGCAGTGACGGGGGGGCAGGTGCTTTCTTT.

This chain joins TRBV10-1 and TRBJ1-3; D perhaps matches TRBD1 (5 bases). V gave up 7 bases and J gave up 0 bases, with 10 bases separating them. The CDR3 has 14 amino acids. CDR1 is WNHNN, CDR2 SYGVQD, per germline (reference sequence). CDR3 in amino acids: CASNRGLSGNTIYF. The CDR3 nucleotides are TGCGCCAGCAATAGGGGACTCTCTGGAAACACCATATATTTT.

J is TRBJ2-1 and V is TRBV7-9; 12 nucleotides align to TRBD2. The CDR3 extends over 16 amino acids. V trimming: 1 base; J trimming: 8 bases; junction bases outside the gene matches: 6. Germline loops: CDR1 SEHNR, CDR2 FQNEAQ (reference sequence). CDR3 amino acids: CASSLEVGTSGYEQFF. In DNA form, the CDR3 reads TGTGCCAGCAGCTTAGAAGTAGGGACTAGCGGGTATGAGCAGTTCTTC. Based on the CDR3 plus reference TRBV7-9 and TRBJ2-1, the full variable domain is DTGVSQNPRHKITKRGQNVTFRCDPISEHNRLYWYRQTLGQGPEFLTYFQNEAQLEKSRLLSDRFSAERPKGSFSTLEIQRTEQGDSAMYLCASSLEVGTSGYEQFFGPGTRLTVL.

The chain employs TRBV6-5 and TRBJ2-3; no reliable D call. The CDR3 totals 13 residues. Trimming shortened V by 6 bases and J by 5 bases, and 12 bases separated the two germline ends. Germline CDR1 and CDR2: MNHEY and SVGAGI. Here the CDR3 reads CASRVRAKDTQYF. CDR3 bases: TGTGCCAGCAGAGTGCGCGCAAAAGATACGCAGTATTTT.